The subject of this entry is one T cell receptor beta chain. As yet, its antigen is unknown. This sample is part of a study of OX40 agonist ivuxolimab in advanced cancers. Turning to the study itself: Every patient in dose escalation had hepatocellular carcinoma, melanoma, renal cell or head and neck cancer. Whole-study results and caveats: Among the least clonally expanded were partial responders at 0.1-3.0 mg/kg.

Repertoires were generated with immunoSEQ multiplex PCR, while TCRdb's copy carries only in-frame clones and drops some. In the table there are roughly 130,000 clones, around 93% of which are singletons. The V gene lost 8 bases and the J gene lost 0 bases, with 17 bases spanning the gap. Per the germline V gene, CDR1 is SNHLY and CDR2 is FYNNEI. This CDR3 is built from 16 residues. The source material was CD4+ or CD8+ T cells sorted from blood, sampled in a trial of the OX40 agonist ivuxolimab. This TCR was sampled from an adult with an advanced solid tumor such as melanoma, head and neck, liver or kidney cancer. This chain connects TRBV2 to TRBJ1-3; unclear D gene. The CDR3 DNA reads TGTGCCAGCTCTCAAGCAGCGAGTTACTCTGGAAACACCATATATTTT. It specifies CASSQAASYSGNTIYF.